The rows below give T cell receptor beta chains drawn from one sample of a study of CD8 T cells in ankylosing spondylitis. TCRdb passed the 5' RACE reads through MiXCR, listing each CDR3 protein once. Seen here are around 39,000 distinct CDR3 sequences, 11% observed once, and the top ten hold 20%. The sample consisted of synovial fluid, either unsorted or a sorted T cell fraction (not recorded which). The receptors were gathered from a male donor with ankylosing spondylitis. Each CDR3 is given with its conserved first and last residue. Each record gives: CDR3 length, J gene, V gene, D gene, CDR3 protein. A D gene is named only where the DNA matches it firmly.

cdr3_length: 17; j_call: TRBJ2-1; v_call: TRBV7-8; d_call: TRBD2; cdr3_aa: CASRSAGGAYSYNEQFF
cdr3_length: 15; j_call: TRBJ2-7; v_call: TRBV12-3/TRBV12-4; d_call: NA; cdr3_aa: CASSAADGTSYEQYF
cdr3_length: 15; j_call: TRBJ2-1; v_call: TRBV27; d_call: TRBD2; cdr3_aa: CASSLSSGRVVEQFF
cdr3_length: 16; j_call: TRBJ2-2; v_call: TRBV11-2; d_call: TRBD1; cdr3_aa: CASSLIPTGSTGELFF
cdr3_length: 17; j_call: TRBJ2-1; v_call: TRBV29-1; d_call: TRBD2; cdr3_aa: CSVVWAGEGSSYNEQFF
cdr3_length: 16; j_call: TRBJ2-1; v_call: TRBV20-1; d_call: NA; cdr3_aa: CSVRDIGIADYNEQFF
cdr3_length: 13; j_call: TRBJ1-5; v_call: TRBV20-1; d_call: NA; cdr3_aa: CSARRGADQPQHF
cdr3_length: 13; j_call: TRBJ1-2; v_call: TRBV29-1; d_call: NA; cdr3_aa: CSVVLVTSVGYTF
cdr3_length: 14; j_call: TRBJ2-1; v_call: TRBV6-1; d_call: TRBD1; cdr3_aa: CASSPGGPNNEQFF
cdr3_length: 14; j_call: TRBJ2-7; v_call: TRBV7-3; d_call: NA; cdr3_aa: CASSLAPDSYEQYF
cdr3_length: 18; j_call: TRBJ2-5; v_call: TRBV7-8; d_call: NA; cdr3_aa: CASSLGGFESQGVETQYF
cdr3_length: 17; j_call: TRBJ1-4; v_call: TRBV20-1; d_call: TRBD1; cdr3_aa: CSARDPDRVRTNEKLFF
cdr3_length: 18; j_call: TRBJ2-1; v_call: TRBV4-3; d_call: TRBD2; cdr3_aa: CASSRRAGGAGGGNEQFF
cdr3_length: 17; j_call: TRBJ2-4; v_call: TRBV10-2; d_call: TRBD2; cdr3_aa: CASSESPLAEAKNIQYF
cdr3_length: 15; j_call: TRBJ2-7; v_call: TRBV27; d_call: NA; cdr3_aa: CASSFGSRATWEQYF
cdr3_length: 13; j_call: TRBJ1-1; v_call: TRBV5-1; d_call: NA; cdr3_aa: CASSLNGGAEAFF
cdr3_length: 12; j_call: TRBJ2-7; v_call: TRBV7-2; d_call: NA; cdr3_aa: CASSAPGYEQYF
cdr3_length: 12; j_call: TRBJ1-2; v_call: TRBV30; d_call: NA; cdr3_aa: CAWAAGGGGYTF
cdr3_length: 18; j_call: TRBJ1-4; v_call: TRBV6-5; d_call: NA; cdr3_aa: CASSYSRQGRATNEKLFF
cdr3_length: 11; j_call: TRBJ2-7; v_call: TRBV10-3; d_call: NA; cdr3_aa: CASQGYYEQYF
cdr3_length: 15; j_call: TRBJ2-1; v_call: TRBV28; d_call: NA; cdr3_aa: CASRLGSLLDNEQFF
cdr3_length: 14; j_call: TRBJ1-6; v_call: TRBV5-6; d_call: NA; cdr3_aa: CASSLPRGNSPLHF
cdr3_length: 13; j_call: TRBJ1-1; v_call: TRBV20-1; d_call: NA; cdr3_aa: CSARTTGITEAFF
cdr3_length: 14; j_call: TRBJ1-2; v_call: TRBV6-1; d_call: TRBD1; cdr3_aa: CASSGGQGTYGYTF
cdr3_length: 15; j_call: TRBJ2-1; v_call: TRBV5-1; d_call: TRBD1; cdr3_aa: CASARDRGGGNEQFF
cdr3_length: 14; j_call: TRBJ1-2; v_call: TRBV29-1; d_call: NA; cdr3_aa: CSVEDQDQNYGYTF
cdr3_length: 11; j_call: TRBJ2-3; v_call: TRBV29-1; d_call: NA; cdr3_aa: CSVEDVDTQYF
cdr3_length: 15; j_call: TRBJ2-7; v_call: TRBV5-6; d_call: NA; cdr3_aa: CASSFGTGLLGGQYF
cdr3_length: 16; j_call: TRBJ2-3; v_call: TRBV12-3/TRBV12-4; d_call: NA; cdr3_aa: CASSRTSESSTDTQYF